The 5 T cell receptor beta chains below all came from one sample that was sequenced in a study of memory CD4+ T cells and cytomegalovirus serostatus. Sequenced by immunoSEQ multiplex PCR; TCRdb stores in-frame clones only, minus some. This sample has about 42,000 clones; roughly 80% occur once, and the top ten carry 0.94%. The sort gate was single viable CD3+CD4+CD8-CD45RO+ cells for memory CD4+ T cells. The source material was memory CD4+ T cells from blood. These receptors were collected from an adult in good health and CMV-seronegative.

This clone was recorded a few times. V usage is TRBV27 and J usage is TRBJ1-1, with D uncertain. The V gene's germline CDR1 is MNHEY and CDR2 SMNVEV (reference sequence). Deletions cut 5 bases from V and 1 base from J, with 11 bases between. There are 14 residues in the CDR3. CDR3 loop: CASSTAPANTEAFF. CDR3 DNA sequence: TGTGCCAGCAGTACTGCACCGGCGAACACTGAAGCTTTCTTT.

The rearrangement links TRBV11-3 to TRBJ2-5, with 11 positions matching TRBD2. The CDR3 spans 16 residues. The germline V gene has CDR1 SGHNT and CDR2 YENEEA. V trimming: 4 bases; J trimming: 4 bases; junction bases outside the gene matches: 8. CDR3 nucleotides: TGTGCCAGCAGCTCCGGTCTAGCGGGGGGAGCAGAGACCCAGTACTTC. It encodes CASSSGLAGGAETQYF.

This clone rates as medium-sized. The chain carries TRBV7-8 and TRBJ1-6; D gene ambiguous. CDR1 SGHVS and CDR2 FQNEAQ come from the germline V gene. The CDR3 is made up of 14 amino acids. V was trimmed by 6 bases and J by 5 bases, leaving 11 bases between them. CDR3 amino acids: CASRSWADNSPLHF. The CDR3 nucleotides are TGTGCCAGCAGGTCCTGGGCAGATAATTCACCCCTCCACTTT. Full variable domain (remainder filled in from reference TRBV7-8 and TRBJ1-6): GAGVSQSPRYKVAKRGQDVALRCDPISGHVSLFWYQQALGQGPEFLTYFQNEAQLDKSGLPSDRFFAERPEGSVSTLKIQRTQQEDSAVYLCASRSWADNSPLHFGNGTRLTVT.

The gene calls are TRBV4-3 and TRBJ1-6; no clear D gene. The CDR3 is 14 residues long. Germline lookup yields CDR1 LGHNA and CDR2 YSLEER. V shed 4 bases and J shed 5 bases, with 9 bases lying between them. CDR3 nucleotide sequence: TGCGCCAGCAGCCCCATTTCAAATAATTCACCCCTCCACTTT. This translates into CASSPISNNSPLHF.

The chain couples TRBV5-1 to TRBJ1-1, with D maybe TRBD1 (6 bases). The CDR3 totals 14 residues. Deletions cut 4 bases from V and 5 bases from J, with 15 bases between. Germline-derived CDR1 and CDR2 are SGHRS and YFSETQ. In DNA form, the CDR3 reads TGCGCCAGCAGCCAGGGGTCCGGCGGGACTGAAGCTTTCTTT. Residues: CASSQGSGGTEAFF.